This T cell receptor beta chain was recovered during a study of CD8 T cells in ankylosing spondylitis. Study-wide results and caveats: What appeared characteristic of ankylosing spondylitis blood was a TCR beta motif of eight highly homologous variants.

In the case of this clonotype: Its matching antigen is unknown.

Each CDR3 protein gets one entry after TCRdb re-called the 5' RACE reads with MiXCR. Of approximately 540,000 distinct CDR3 sequences listed, about 13% are singletons. The TCR originated in a male donor with ankylosing spondylitis. What was sequenced was blood, either unsorted or a sorted T cell fraction (not recorded which).

CDR3 nucleotides: TGTGCCAGCAGCTTGTTTGGGACTCCCCTTAGCAATCAGCCCCAGCATTTT. Its protein is CASSLFGTPLSNQPQHF. This sequence joins TRBV5-5 and TRBJ1-5, with a weak D call TRBD1 (5 bases). Germline V gives CDR1 SGHKS, CDR2 YYEKEE (reference sequence). V was shortened by 1 base and J by 0 bases, with 14 bases between the two germline ends. There are 17 residues in the CDR3.